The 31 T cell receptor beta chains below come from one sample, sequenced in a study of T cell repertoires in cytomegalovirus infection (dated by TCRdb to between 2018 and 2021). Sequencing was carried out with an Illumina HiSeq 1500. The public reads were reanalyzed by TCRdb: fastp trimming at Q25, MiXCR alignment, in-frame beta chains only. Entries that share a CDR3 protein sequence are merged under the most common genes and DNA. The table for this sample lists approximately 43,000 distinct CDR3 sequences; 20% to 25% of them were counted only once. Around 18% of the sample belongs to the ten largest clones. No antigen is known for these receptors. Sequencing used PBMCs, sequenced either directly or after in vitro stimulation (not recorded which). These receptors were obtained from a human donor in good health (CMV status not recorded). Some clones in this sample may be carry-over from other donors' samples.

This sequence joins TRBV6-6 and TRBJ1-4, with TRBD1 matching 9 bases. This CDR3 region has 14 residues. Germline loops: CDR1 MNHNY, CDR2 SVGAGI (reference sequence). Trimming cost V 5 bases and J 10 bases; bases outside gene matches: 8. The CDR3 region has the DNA TGTGCCAGCAGTCTCGGACAGGGGTTGGGAAAACTGTTTTTT. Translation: CASSLGQGLGKLFF.

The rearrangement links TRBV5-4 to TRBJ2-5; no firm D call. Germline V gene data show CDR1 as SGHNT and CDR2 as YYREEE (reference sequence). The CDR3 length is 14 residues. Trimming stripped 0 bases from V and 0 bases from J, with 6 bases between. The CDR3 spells CASSLGSNQETQYF. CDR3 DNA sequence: TGTGCCAGCAGCTTGGGTAGCAACCAAGAGACCCAGTACTTC.

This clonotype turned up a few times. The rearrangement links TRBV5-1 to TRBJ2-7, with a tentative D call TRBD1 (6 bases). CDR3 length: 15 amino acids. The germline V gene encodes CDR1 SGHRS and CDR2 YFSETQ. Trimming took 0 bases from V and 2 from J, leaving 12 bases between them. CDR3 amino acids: CASSLGTVPTYEQYF. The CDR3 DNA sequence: TGCGCCAGCAGCTTGGGGACAGTACCTACCTACGAGCAGTACTTC.

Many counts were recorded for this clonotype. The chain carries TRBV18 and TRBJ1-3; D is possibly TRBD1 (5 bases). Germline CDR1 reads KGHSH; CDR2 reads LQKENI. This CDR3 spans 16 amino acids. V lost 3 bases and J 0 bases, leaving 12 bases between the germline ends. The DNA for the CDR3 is TGTGCCAGCTCACCGGAGGGACCCGTCTCTGGAAACACCATATATTTT. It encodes CASSPEGPVSGNTIYF.

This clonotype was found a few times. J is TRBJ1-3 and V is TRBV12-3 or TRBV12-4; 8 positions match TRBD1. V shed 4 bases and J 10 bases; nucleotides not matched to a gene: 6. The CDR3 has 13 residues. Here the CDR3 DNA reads TGTGCCAGCAGTTCTGGACAGGGCGGAACCATATATTTT. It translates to CASSSGQGGTIYF.

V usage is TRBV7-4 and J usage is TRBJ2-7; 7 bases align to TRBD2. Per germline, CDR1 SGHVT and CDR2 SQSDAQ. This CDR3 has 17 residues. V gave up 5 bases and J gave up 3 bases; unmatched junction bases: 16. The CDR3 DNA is TGTGCCAGCAGCGAGATCTGGCGGGAGAGGGATGGCTACGAGCAGTACTTC. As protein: CASSEIWRERDGYEQYF.

The CDR3 protein is CASSLEEYNSPLHF. As DNA, the CDR3 is TGTGCCAGCAGCTTAGAAGAGTATAATTCACCCCTCCACTTT. This chain joins TRBV7-9 and TRBJ1-6; D unclear. CDR3 length: 14 amino acids. CDR1 and CDR2 (germline): SEHNR, FQNEAQ (reference sequence). The V and J ends lost 1 base and 4 bases respectively, with 5 bases between them.

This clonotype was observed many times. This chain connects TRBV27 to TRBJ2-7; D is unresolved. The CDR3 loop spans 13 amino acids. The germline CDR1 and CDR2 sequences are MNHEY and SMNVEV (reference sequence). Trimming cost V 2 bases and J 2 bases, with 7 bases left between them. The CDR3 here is CASSLKGPYEQYF. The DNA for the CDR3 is TGTGCCAGCAGTTTAAAGGGTCCCTACGAGCAGTACTTC.

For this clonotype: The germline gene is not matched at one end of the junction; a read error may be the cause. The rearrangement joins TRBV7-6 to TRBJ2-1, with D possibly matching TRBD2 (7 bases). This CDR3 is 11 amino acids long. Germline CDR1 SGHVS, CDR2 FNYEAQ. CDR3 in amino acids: CASSLGRGAFF. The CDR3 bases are TGTGCCAGCAGTTTAGGTCGGGGGGCGTTCTTC.

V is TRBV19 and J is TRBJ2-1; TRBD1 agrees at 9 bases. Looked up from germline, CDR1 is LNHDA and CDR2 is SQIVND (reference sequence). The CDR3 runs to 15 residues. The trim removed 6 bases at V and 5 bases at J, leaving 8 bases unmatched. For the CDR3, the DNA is TGTGCCAGTAGGCCCCCGGGACAGGGCGACAATGAGCAGTTCTTC. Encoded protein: CASRPPGQGDNEQFF.

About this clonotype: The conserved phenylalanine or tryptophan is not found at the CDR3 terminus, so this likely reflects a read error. CDR3 protein: CASSMTSGSGETQYL. CDR3 DNA sequence: TGTGCCAGCAGCATGACTAGCGGGAGCGGGGAGACCCAGTACCTC. J is TRBJ2-5 and V is TRBV9, with 12 bases aligning to TRBD2. Germline CDR1 and CDR2: SGDLS and YYNGEE. The CDR3 sequence is 15 residues long. V shed 4 bases, J shed 5 bases, and the junction held 6 bases outside the gene matches.

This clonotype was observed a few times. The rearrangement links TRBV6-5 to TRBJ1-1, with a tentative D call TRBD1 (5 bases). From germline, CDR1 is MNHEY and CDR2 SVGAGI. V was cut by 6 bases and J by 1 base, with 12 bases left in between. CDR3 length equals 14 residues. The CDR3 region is CASSRGTENTEAFF. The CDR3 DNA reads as TGTGCCAGCAGCCGAGGGACCGAGAACACTGAAGCTTTCTTT.

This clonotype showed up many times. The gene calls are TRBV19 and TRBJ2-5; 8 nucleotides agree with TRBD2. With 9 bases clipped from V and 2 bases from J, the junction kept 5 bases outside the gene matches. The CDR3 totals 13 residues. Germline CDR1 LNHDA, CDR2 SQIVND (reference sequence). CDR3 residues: CASRRGVQETQYF. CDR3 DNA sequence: TGTGCCAGCCGGCGGGGGGTACAAGAGACCCAGTACTTC.

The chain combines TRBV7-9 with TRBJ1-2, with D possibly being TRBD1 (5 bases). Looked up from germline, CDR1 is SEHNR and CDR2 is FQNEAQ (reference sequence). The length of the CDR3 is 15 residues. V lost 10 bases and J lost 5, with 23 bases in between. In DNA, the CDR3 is TGTGCCATCACGGGGCCACAGGCGATTCTTTATGGCTACACCTTC. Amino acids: CAITGPQAILYGYTF.

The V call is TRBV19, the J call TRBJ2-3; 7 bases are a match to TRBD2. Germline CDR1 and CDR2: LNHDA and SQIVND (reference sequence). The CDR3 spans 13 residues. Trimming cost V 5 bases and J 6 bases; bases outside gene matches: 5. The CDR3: CASSPSRGDTQYF. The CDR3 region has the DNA TGTGCCAGTAGTCCCTCGCGGGGGGATACGCAGTATTTT.

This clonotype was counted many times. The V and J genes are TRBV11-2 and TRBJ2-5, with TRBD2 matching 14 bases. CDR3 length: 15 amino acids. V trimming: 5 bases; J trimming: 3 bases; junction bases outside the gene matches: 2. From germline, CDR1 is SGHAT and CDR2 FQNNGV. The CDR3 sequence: CASSPGLAGEETQYF. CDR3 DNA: TGTGCCAGCAGCCCGGGACTAGCGGGAGAAGAGACCCAGTACTTC.

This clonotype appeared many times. Here the CDR3 reads CASTPLAAYNEQFF. CDR3 DNA: TGTGCCAGCACCCCCCTAGCGGCCTACAATGAGCAGTTCTTC. This chain connects TRBV7-9 to TRBJ2-1; TRBD2 matches at 7 bases. After removal of 7 bases from V and 2 bases from J, the junction contained 5 bases not matched to a gene. From germline, CDR1 is SEHNR and CDR2 FQNEAQ (reference sequence). This CDR3 has 14 amino acids.

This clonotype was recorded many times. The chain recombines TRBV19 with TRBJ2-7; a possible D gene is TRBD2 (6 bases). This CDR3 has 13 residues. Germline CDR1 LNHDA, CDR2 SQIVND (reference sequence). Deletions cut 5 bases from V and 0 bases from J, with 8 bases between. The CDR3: CASSRLGSYEQYF. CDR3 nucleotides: TGTGCCAGTAGTCGACTAGGCTCCTACGAGCAGTACTTC.

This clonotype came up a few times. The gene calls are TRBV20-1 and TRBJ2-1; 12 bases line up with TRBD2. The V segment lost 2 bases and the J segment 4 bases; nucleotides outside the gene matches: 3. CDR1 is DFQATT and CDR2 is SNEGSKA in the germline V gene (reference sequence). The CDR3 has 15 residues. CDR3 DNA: TGCAGTGCTAGATCCCTAGCGGGAGGGTACAATGAGCAGTTCTTC. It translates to CSARSLAGGYNEQFF.

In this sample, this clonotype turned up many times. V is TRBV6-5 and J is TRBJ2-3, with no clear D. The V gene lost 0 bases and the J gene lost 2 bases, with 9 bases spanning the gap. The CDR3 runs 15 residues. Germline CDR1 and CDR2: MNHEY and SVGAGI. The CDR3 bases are TGTGCCAGCAGTTACTCGATACTTTTCACAGATACGCAGTATTTT. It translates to CASSYSILFTDTQYF.

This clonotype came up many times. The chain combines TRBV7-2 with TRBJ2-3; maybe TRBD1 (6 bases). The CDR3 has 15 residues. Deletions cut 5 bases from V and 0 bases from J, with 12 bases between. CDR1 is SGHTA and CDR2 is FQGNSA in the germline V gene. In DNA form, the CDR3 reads TGTGCCAGCAGCCCAGACAGGACTAGCACAGATACGCAGTATTTT. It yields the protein CASSPDRTSTDTQYF.

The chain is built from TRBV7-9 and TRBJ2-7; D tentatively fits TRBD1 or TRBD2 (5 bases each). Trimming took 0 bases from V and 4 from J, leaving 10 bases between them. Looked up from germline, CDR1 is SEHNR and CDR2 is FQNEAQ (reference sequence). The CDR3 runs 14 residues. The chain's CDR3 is CASSLAGDRYEQYF. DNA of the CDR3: TGTGCCAGCAGCTTAGCAGGGGACCGTTACGAGCAGTACTTC. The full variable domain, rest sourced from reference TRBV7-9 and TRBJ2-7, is DTGVSQNPRHKITKRGQNVTFRCDPISEHNRLYWYRQTLGQGPEFLTYFQNEAQLEKSRLLSDRFSAERPKGSFSTLEIQRTEQGDSAMYLCASSLAGDRYEQYFGPGTRLTVT.

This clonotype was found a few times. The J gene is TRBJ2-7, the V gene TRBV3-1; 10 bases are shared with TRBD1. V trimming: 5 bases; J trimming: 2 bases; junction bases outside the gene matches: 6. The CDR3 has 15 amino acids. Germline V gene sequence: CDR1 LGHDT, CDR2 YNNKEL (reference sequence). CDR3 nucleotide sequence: TGTGCCAGCAGCGTAGGGACAGGGGCACCCTACGAGCAGTACTTC. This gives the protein CASSVGTGAPYEQYF.

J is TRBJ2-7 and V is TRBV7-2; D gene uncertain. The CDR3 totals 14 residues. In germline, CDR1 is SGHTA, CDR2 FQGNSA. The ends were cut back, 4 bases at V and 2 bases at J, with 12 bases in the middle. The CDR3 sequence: CASSSPPYPYEQYF. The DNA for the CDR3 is TGTGCCAGCAGCTCCCCCCCCTACCCCTACGAGCAGTACTTC.

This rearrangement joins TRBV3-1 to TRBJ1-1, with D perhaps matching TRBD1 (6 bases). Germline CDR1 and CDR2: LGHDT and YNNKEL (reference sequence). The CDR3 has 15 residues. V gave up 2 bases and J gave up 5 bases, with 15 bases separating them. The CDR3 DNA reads TGTGCCAGCAGCCAAACTGGGGGGGCGCAGACTGAAGCTTTCTTT. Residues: CASSQTGGAQTEAFF. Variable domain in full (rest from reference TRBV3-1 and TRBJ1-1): DTAVSQTPKYLVTQMGNDKSIKCEQNLGHDTMYWYKQDSKKFLKIMFSYNNKELIINETVPNRFSPKSPDKAHLNLHINSLELGDSAVYFCASSQTGGAQTEAFFGQGTRLTVV.

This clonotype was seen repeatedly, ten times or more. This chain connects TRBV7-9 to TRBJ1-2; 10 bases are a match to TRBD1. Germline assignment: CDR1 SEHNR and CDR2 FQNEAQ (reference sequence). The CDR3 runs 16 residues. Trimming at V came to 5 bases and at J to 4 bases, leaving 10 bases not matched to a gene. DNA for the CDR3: TGTGCCAGCAGCAATAGTATAGGACAGGGGGGCTATGGCTACACCTTC. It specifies CASSNSIGQGGYGYTF.

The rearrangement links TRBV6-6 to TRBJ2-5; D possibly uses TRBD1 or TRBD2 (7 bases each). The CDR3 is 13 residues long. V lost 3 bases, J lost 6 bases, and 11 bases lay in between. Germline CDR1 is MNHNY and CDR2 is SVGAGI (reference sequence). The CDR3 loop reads CASSYQGGKTQYF. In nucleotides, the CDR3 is TGTGCCAGCAGTTATCAGGGGGGGAAGACCCAGTACTTC.

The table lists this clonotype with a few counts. The CDR3 coding sequence is TGTGCCAGCACAGAGCTAGCGGGACTCTATACGCAGTATTTT. Protein sequence: CASTELAGLYTQYF. The chain employs TRBV28 and TRBJ2-3; 9 bases fit TRBD2. The CDR3 consists of 14 residues. The V and J ends lost 7 bases and 7 bases, in that order; junction bases with no gene match: 9. Per germline, CDR1 MDHEN and CDR2 SYDVKM. Supplemented by reference TRBV28 and TRBJ2-3, the full variable domain reads DVKVTQSSRYLVKRTGEKVFLECVQDMDHENMFWYRQDPGLGLRLIYFSYDVKMKEKGDIPEGYSVSREKKERFSLILESASTNQTSMYLCASTELAGLYTQYFGPGTRLTVL.

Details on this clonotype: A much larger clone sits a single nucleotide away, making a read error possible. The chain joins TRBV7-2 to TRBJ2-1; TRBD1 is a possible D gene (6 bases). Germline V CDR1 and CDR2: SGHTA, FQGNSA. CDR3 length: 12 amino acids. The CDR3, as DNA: TGTGCCAGCAGCCCCACAGGGAATGCGCAGTTCTTC. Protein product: CASSPTGNAQFF.

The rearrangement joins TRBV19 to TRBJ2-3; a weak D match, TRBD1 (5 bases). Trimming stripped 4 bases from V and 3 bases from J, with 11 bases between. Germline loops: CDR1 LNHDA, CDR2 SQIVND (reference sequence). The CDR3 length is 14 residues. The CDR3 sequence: CASSTSQETDTQYF. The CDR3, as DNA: TGTGCCAGTAGTACCTCACAGGAAACAGATACGCAGTATTTT.

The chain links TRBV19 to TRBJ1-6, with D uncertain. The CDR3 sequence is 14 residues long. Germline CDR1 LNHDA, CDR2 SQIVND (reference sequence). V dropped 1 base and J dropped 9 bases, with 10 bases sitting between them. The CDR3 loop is CASSIAGIISPLHF. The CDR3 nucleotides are TGTGCCAGTAGTATAGCCGGAATAATTTCACCCCTCCACTTT.